This TCR beta chain was observed in a study of blood T cells in healthy people across ages. The second PCR ran about 6 to 11 cycles with a sample-barcoded 5' primer and J-beta primers. Via MiXCR, TCRdb re-called the 5' RACE reads, giving one row per CDR3 protein. The repertoire holds about 760,000 distinct CDR3 sequences, approximately 25% seen once, with under 10% in the top ten. CDR1 and CDR2 (germline): MNHNY, SVGAGI (reference sequence). The CDR3 has 16 residues. Trimming left V 5 bases short and J 9 bases short, with 23 bases between. These same records also appear under a second study, on T cells of mothers and their children. That publication notes: The shaping of TCR recombination output by thymic selection is similar in related and unrelated pairs.

This chain joins TRBV6-6 and TRBJ1-5, with D possibly matching TRBD1 (6 bases). Sequenced material: blood. This receptor was identified in a boy younger than 18 in good health. CDR3 loop: CASSPKFGGRGAPQHF. The CDR3 coding sequence is TGTGCCAGCAGTCCTAAATTTGGGGGGCGAGGTGCGCCCCAGCATTTT.